This T cell receptor (beta chain) came from a study of beta chain features in type 1 diabetes. Study results and limitations: There was a moderate but significant shortening of TCRB CDR3s in all four CD4+ subsets of Type 1 diabetes patients. Insertion counts at VDJ junctions were lower in type 1 diabetes patients, who also showed more deletions there.

Germline CDR1 and CDR2: MNHNS and SASEGT. This CDR3 has 12 residues. With 2 bases removed from V and 6 bases from J, the gap between germline ends came to 8 bases. The entirety of the isolated RNA underwent reverse transcription, so expressed TCRB transcripts were sequenced. Read counts averaged around 4 million for samples of naive, central memory and regulatory T cells. The protocol was immunoSEQ multiplex PCR, while the TCRdb copy is restricted to in-frame clones and leaves out a portion. The profile shows hundreds of thousands of clones, 13% of them singletons. Of note for this clone: What it recognizes is unknown.

This TCR came from a man aged 18 to 30 with type 1 diabetes. The chain carries TRBV6-1 and TRBJ2-7; D remains unclear. Sequenced sample: naive CD4+ T cells from blood. The CDR3 bases are TGTGCCAGCAGTGAACTCAATACCGAGCAGTACTTC. Its translation: CASSELNTEQYF.